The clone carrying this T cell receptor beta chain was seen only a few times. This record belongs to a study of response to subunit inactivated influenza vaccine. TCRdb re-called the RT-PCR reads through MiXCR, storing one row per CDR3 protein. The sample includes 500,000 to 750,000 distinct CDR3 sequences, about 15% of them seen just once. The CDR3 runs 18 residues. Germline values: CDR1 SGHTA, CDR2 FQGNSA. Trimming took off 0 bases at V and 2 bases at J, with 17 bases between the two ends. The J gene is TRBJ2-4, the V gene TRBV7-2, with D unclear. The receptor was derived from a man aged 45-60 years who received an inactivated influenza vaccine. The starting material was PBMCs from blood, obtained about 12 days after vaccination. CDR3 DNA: TGTGCCAGCAGCTTAGCCCTCCTTTCTGAGATATCCAAAAACATTCAGTACTTC. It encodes CASSLALLSEISKNIQYF.